These 27 T cell receptor beta chains were sequenced from one sample in a study of shared clonotypes between healthy human individuals. The data were produced by immunoSEQ multiplex PCR, yet TCRdb's version contains in-frame clones alone and is incomplete. This table has 2.5 million or so clones, around 90% appearing once. The sequenced material came from naive CD4+ T cells sorted from blood. Subset here: CD45RA+ positively selected. The receptors originated from a man aged 18-30 years in good health.

This clone was counted between two and nine times. The genes are TRBV5-1 and TRBJ1-4; TRBD1 agrees at 8 bases. CDR3 length equals 17 residues. The V gene's germline CDR1 is SGHRS and CDR2 YFSETQ. Germline trimming cut 4 bases from V and 0 bases from J; bases unmatched to any gene: 8. The DNA for the CDR3 is TGCGCCAGCAGCGGAGGGACAGGCGGAACAACTAATGAAAAACTGTTTTTT. Translated, it gives CASSGGTGGTTNEKLFF.

Concerning this clone itself: The junction differs from germline at one of its ends, possibly a read error. The CDR3 DNA reads as TGCAGCGTGGAAGGACTAGCGGGCTCCTACAATGAGCAGTTCTTC. Amino acid sequence: CSVEGLAGSYNEQFF. This chain joins TRBV29-1 and TRBJ2-1; TRBD2 matches 11 bases. CDR3 size: 15 residues. Germline assignment: CDR1 SQVTM and CDR2 ANQGSEA.

The rearrangement uses TRBV13 and TRBJ1-3, with a tentative D call TRBD1 (5 bases). The V and J ends lost 5 bases and 4 bases respectively, with 15 bases between them. CDR1 and CDR2 from the germline V gene are PRHDT and FYEKMQ (reference sequence). The CDR3 is 15 residues long. In nucleotides, the CDR3 is TGTGCCAGCAGCCTTGGGCCGGGGGTAGGAAACACCATATATTTT. As protein: CASSLGPGVGNTIYF.

The V call is TRBV6-1, the J call TRBJ1-5; D remains ambiguous. The V end lost 4 bases, the J end lost 0 bases, and 10 bases lay between the germline ends. This CDR3 is built from 15 residues. CDR1 and CDR2 (germline): MNHNS, SASEGT. CDR3 nucleotides: TGTGCCAGCAGTGCCCTTGACAATAGCAATCAGCCCCAGCATTTT. This codes for CASSALDNSNQPQHF.

V usage is TRBV13 and J usage is TRBJ1-2; 8 bases line up with TRBD1. The length of the CDR3 is 14 residues. Trimming took 5 bases from V and 4 from J; bases not matched to a gene: 6. CDR1 and CDR2 from the germline V gene are PRHDT and FYEKMQ (reference sequence). CDR3: CASSAGQGVYGYTF. DNA for the CDR3: TGTGCCAGCAGCGCAGGACAGGGAGTCTATGGCTACACCTTC.

The genes are TRBV4-1 and TRBJ2-7; D unclear. The CDR3 is made up of 16 amino acids. Trimming cost V 3 bases and J 5 bases, with 20 bases left between them. CDR1 MGHRA and CDR2 YSYEKL come from the germline V gene. This CDR3 is CASSQLKTGPGNEQYF. CDR3 in DNA: TGCGCCAGCAGCCAGTTAAAAACGGGTCCTGGTAACGAGCAGTACTTC.

This clone showed up just a few times. Other nucleotide sequences from this sample produce the same CDR3. J is TRBJ1-1 and V is TRBV19, with 7 nucleotides matching TRBD1. Germline V lookup: CDR1 LNHDA, CDR2 SQIVND (reference sequence). V lost 3 bases, J lost 2 bases, and 3 bases stayed unmatched. This CDR3 spans 14 amino acids. Here the CDR3 reads CASSIRDSNTEAFF. CDR3 bases: TGTGCCAGTAGTATTCGGGACAGTAACACTGAAGCTTTCTTT.

This sequence joins TRBV5-1 and TRBJ1-2; 7 bases align to TRBD1. After removal of 2 bases from V and 6 bases from J, the junction contained 13 bases not matched to a gene. Germline CDR1 reads SGHRS; CDR2 reads YFSETQ. The CDR3 length is 16 residues. Here the CDR3 reads CASSFPSPNGQDGYTF. The CDR3 coding sequence is TGCGCCAGCAGCTTCCCCTCACCGAACGGACAGGATGGCTACACCTTC.

The V call is TRBV2, the J call TRBJ2-1, with TRBD2 as a possible D gene (5 bases). The V and J ends lost 2 bases and 0 bases respectively, with 8 bases between them. CDR3 length: 15 amino acids. The germline V gene encodes CDR1 SNHLY and CDR2 FYNNEI. Here the CDR3 reads CASSELGSSYNEQFF. The CDR3 bases are TGTGCCAGCAGTGAATTGGGGAGCTCCTACAATGAGCAGTTCTTC.

This rearrangement joins TRBV5-1 to TRBJ1-4; the D gene is possibly TRBD1 (6 bases). Germline V lookup: CDR1 SGHRS, CDR2 YFSETQ. The CDR3 sequence is 16 residues long. Trimming pared 0 bases from V and 8 bases from J, leaving 17 bases between. The CDR3 sequence is CASSLVQAGAGEKLFF. CDR3 sequence (DNA): TGCGCCAGCAGCTTGGTCCAGGCAGGGGCAGGAGAAAAACTGTTTTTT.

With respect to this clone: The same CDR3 can be traced to other DNA sequences in this sample. This chain connects TRBV7-2 to TRBJ2-7; D is undetermined. The length of the CDR3 is 12 residues. Trimming stripped 1 base from V and 6 bases from J, with 7 bases between. CDR1 SGHTA and CDR2 FQGNSA come from the germline V gene. The CDR3: CASSLEVGEQYF. DNA of the CDR3: TGTGCCAGCAGCTTAGAGGTCGGCGAGCAGTACTTC.

The rearrangement links TRBV5-6 to TRBJ2-7; TRBD1 agrees at 10 bases. V dropped 4 bases and J dropped 2; count of bases not matched to a gene: 6. The CDR3 runs 15 residues. CDR1 and CDR2 (germline): SGHDT, YYEEEE. The CDR3 DNA follows: TGTGCCAGCAGCCCGGGACAGGGGACGACCTACGAGCAGTACTTC. This gives the protein CASSPGQGTTYEQYF.

CDR3 DNA: TGTGCCAGCAGCTTAGATATGACTAGCGGGAGAGGAACAGATACGCAGTATTTT. Residues: CASSLDMTSGRGTDTQYF. The chain uses TRBV11-2 and TRBJ2-3, with TRBD2 matching over 12 bases. V lost 0 bases and J lost 3; bases outside the gene matches: 7. The V gene's germline CDR1 is SGHAT and CDR2 FQNNGV. The CDR3 sequence is 18 residues long.

The chain employs TRBV10-1 and TRBJ2-7; 7 bases agree with TRBD1. The CDR3 runs to 18 residues. V shed 3 bases, J shed 0 bases, and the junction held 14 bases outside the gene matches. The germline V gene encodes CDR1 WNHNN and CDR2 SYGVQD (reference sequence). CDR3 sequence (DNA): TGCGCCAGCAGTGATGGGGACAGAGGGTCTCACGGCTCCTACGAGCAGTACTTC. Translating it yields CASSDGDRGSHGSYEQYF.

V gene TRBV7-9 combines with J gene TRBJ2-1; 9 bases align to TRBD1. V lost 0 bases to trimming and J lost 9 bases; unmatched junction nucleotides: 3. The CDR3 spans 14 residues. Germline CDR1 SEHNR, CDR2 FQNEAQ (reference sequence). CDR3 sequence: CASSLAQDRGEQFF. The CDR3 DNA reads TGTGCCAGCAGCTTAGCGCAGGACAGGGGTGAGCAGTTCTTC. The full variable domain, rest sourced from reference TRBV7-9 and TRBJ2-1, is DTGVSQNPRHKITKRGQNVTFRCDPISEHNRLYWYRQTLGQGPEFLTYFQNEAQLEKSRLLSDRFSAERPKGSFSTLEIQRTEQGDSAMYLCASSLAQDRGEQFFGPGTRLTVL.

The rearrangement links TRBV5-4 to TRBJ1-2; D is unclear. The CDR3 contains 13 residues. Germline V CDR1 and CDR2: SGHNT, YYREEE (reference sequence). Trimming pared 3 bases from V and 4 bases from J, leaving 10 bases between. CDR3 sequence: CASSSISVYGYTF. CDR3 DNA: TGTGCCAGCAGCTCCATTTCGGTCTATGGCTACACCTTC.

The chain recombines TRBV9 with TRBJ2-5; D unclear. Deletions cut 0 bases from V and 1 base from J, with 7 bases between. CDR1 and CDR2 from the germline V gene are SGDLS and YYNGEE. The CDR3 has 14 amino acids. CDR3 sequence reads: CASSVEGFQETQYF. CDR3 bases: TGTGCCAGCAGCGTAGAAGGTTTCCAAGAGACCCAGTACTTC.

J is TRBJ1-6 and V is TRBV5-1; TRBD1 matches at 8 bases. Germline V CDR1 and CDR2: SGHRS, YFSETQ. The trim removed 1 base at V and 8 bases at J, leaving 5 bases unmatched. The CDR3 contains 15 residues. CDR3 DNA sequence: TGCGCCAGCAGCTTGCGAGACAGGGGAGATTCACCCCTCCACTTT. Translation: CASSLRDRGDSPLHF.

The gene calls are TRBV6-1 and TRBJ2-1; D is unclear. CDR3 size: 14 residues. Germline assignment: CDR1 MNHNS and CDR2 SASEGT. V lost 3 bases, J lost 10 bases, and 16 bases lay in between. CDR3 residues: CASSDPQRAAEQFF. The CDR3 coding sequence is TGTGCCAGCAGTGATCCTCAGAGAGCAGCGGAGCAGTTCTTC.

The chain links TRBV6-1 to TRBJ1-2, with a possible D match to TRBD1 (5 bases). The CDR3 extends over 12 amino acids. The V gene's germline CDR1 is MNHNS and CDR2 SASEGT. Trimming took off 7 bases at V and 7 bases at J, with 13 bases between the two ends. CDR3 bases: TGTGCCAGCAACCAGGGAAGCAGTGGCTACACCTTC. Protein: CASNQGSSGYTF.

The sample holds one count of this clone. This chain connects TRBV27 to TRBJ1-6, with D possibly matching TRBD1 (5 bases). The ends were cut back, 8 bases at V and 6 bases at J, with 14 bases in the middle. This CDR3 spans 14 amino acids. Germline V lookup: CDR1 MNHEY, CDR2 SMNVEV (reference sequence). CDR3 in amino acids: CASLPGRVNSPLHF. In DNA form, the CDR3 reads TGTGCCAGCTTACCGGGACGAGTTAATTCACCCCTCCACTTT.

Details on this clone: This sample includes further DNA sequences coding for the same CDR3. This sequence joins TRBV19 and TRBJ2-2, with a tentative D call TRBD1 (6 bases). The CDR3 has 15 residues. The V and J ends lost 6 bases and 1 base respectively, with 12 bases between them. Germline V gives CDR1 LNHDA, CDR2 SQIVND (reference sequence). The CDR3 nucleotides read TGTGCCAGTAGCAGGACAGATCTGAACACCGGGGAGCTGTTTTTT. Encoded protein: CASSRTDLNTGELFF.

The chain uses TRBV18 and TRBJ2-3; D unresolved. Germline V CDR1 and CDR2: KGHSH, LQKENI. The CDR3 runs to 16 residues. Trimming removed 3 bases at V and 1 base at J, with 14 bases between. CDR3 residues: CASSPAFILGTDTQYF. The CDR3 coding sequence is TGTGCCAGCTCACCCGCCTTTATTTTGGGCACAGATACGCAGTATTTT.

The chain recombines TRBV9 with TRBJ2-1, with 12 bases matching TRBD2. Germline V gene lookup returns CDR1 SGDLS and CDR2 YYNGEE. Trimming took 3 bases from V and 5 from J; bases not matched to a gene: 6. The CDR3 has 16 residues. The CDR3, as DNA: TGTGCCAGCAGCGACCCGGGACTAGCGGGCAACAATGAGCAGTTCTTC. Its translation: CASSDPGLAGNNEQFF.

V is TRBV19 and J is TRBJ1-4, with TRBD1 matching 10 bases. J gave up 7 bases and V 3 bases, and 2 bases lay outside the gene matches. The germline CDR1 and CDR2 sequences are LNHDA and SQIVND (reference sequence). The CDR3 sequence is 14 residues long. CDR3 sequence: CASSMGTGVEKLFF. The CDR3 DNA reads as TGTGCCAGTAGTATGGGGACAGGGGTTGAAAAACTGTTTTTT.

The genes are TRBV19 and TRBJ2-3, with a weak D call TRBD2 (5 bases). V was trimmed by 6 bases and J by 7 bases, leaving 14 bases between them. Germline CDR1 reads LNHDA; CDR2 reads SQIVND (reference sequence). The CDR3 contains 13 residues. The CDR3 region has the DNA TGTGCCAGTAGCGTGGGCGGGCAATATACGCAGTATTTT. As protein: CASSVGGQYTQYF.

This clone showed up just a few times. Other DNA sequences in the same sample also yield this CDR3. The J gene is TRBJ1-1, the V gene TRBV6-5, with 7 bases aligning to TRBD1. V dropped 8 bases and J dropped 1; count of bases not matched to a gene: 1. Germline CDR1 reads MNHEY; CDR2 reads SVGAGI. This CDR3 is 12 amino acids long. DNA for the CDR3: TGTGCCAGCCGGACAGGGAACACTGAAGCTTTCTTT. This gives the protein CASRTGNTEAFF.